This TCR beta chain originates from a study of shared clonotypes between healthy human individuals. General study findings and limits: Sorted-subset sequencing was shown by rarefaction to be incomplete despite large depth.

Concerning this clone itself: Its target is not known.

This CDR3 region has 13 residues. Germline V CDR1 and CDR2: SGHDN, FVKESK. V was pared by 2 bases and J by 7 bases, with 6 bases between. The assay used deep level. This table comes from immunoSEQ multiplex PCR, and its TCRdb copy is limited to in-frame clones, with some not included. The sample has approximately 2.4 million clones; around 95% are singletons. The genes are TRBV14 and TRBJ1-6; D ambiguous. This TCR came from a man younger than 30 in good health. Sample: naive CD4+ T cells sorted from blood. The subset: CD45RA+ positively selected. In DNA, the CDR3 is TGTGCCAGCAGCCAACCACAGAATTCACCCCTCCACTTT. This sequence encodes CASSQPQNSPLHF.